The 21 T cell receptor beta chains below were found in one sample sequenced in a study of T cells after yellow fever vaccination. From the 5' RACE reads, TCRdb called clonotypes with MiXCR, one entry per CDR3 protein. The repertoire consists of some 320,000 distinct CDR3 sequences, with 8.7% occurring once and the leading ten covering around 3.4%. Sequences were derived from CD4+ T cells sorted from PBMCs, sampled 5 days after the yellow fever booster vaccination. The source of these receptors is a man between 18 and 29 years old who received the YFV17D yellow fever vaccine.

This clonotype was counted ten times or more. The V call is TRBV7-2, the J call TRBJ2-3, with D possibly TRBD2 on 5 matching bases. The CDR3 is 14 residues long. Per germline, CDR1 SGHTA and CDR2 FQGNSA. Deletions cut 8 bases from V and 2 bases from J, with 14 bases between. Here the CDR3 reads CASLSGGLTDTQYF. The CDR3 DNA reads as TGTGCCAGCCTAAGCGGAGGCCTCACAGATACGCAGTATTTT. The full variable domain, with the rest looked up from reference TRBV7-2 and TRBJ2-3, is GAGVSQSPSNKVTEKGKDVELRCDPISGHTALYWYRQSLGQGLEFLIYFQGNSAPDKSGLPSDRFSAERTGGSVSTLTIQRTQQEDSAVYLCASLSGGLTDTQYFGPGTRLTVL.

This clonotype was picked up a small number of times. The chain uses TRBV21-1 and TRBJ1-5; the D segment call TRBD1 is taken from the table without a DNA check. TRBV21-1 is annotated as a pseudogene. This CDR3 is built from 17 residues. The CDR3 coding sequence is TGTGCCAGCAGCAAAAACTTTGGGACAGGGTACAATCAGCCCCAGCATTTT. This translates into CASSKNFGTGYNQPQHF.

This clonotype was picked up many times. The chain joins TRBV5-1 to TRBJ1-2; possibly TRBD1 for D (6 bases). This CDR3 has 15 amino acids. V shed 0 bases and J shed 3 bases, with 12 bases lying between them. The germline CDR1 and CDR2 sequences are SGHRS and YFSETQ. Here the CDR3 reads CASSLGLTGYYGYTF. CDR3 DNA: TGCGCCAGCAGCTTGGGACTAACAGGGTACTATGGCTACACCTTC.

This clonotype was counted only a few times. The chain couples TRBV18 to TRBJ2-7; 12 positions match TRBD1. The CDR3 has 15 residues. CDR1 and CDR2 (germline): KGHSH, LQKENI. Trimming removed 3 bases from V and 4 bases from J; junction bases left unmatched: 4. This chain's CDR3 is CASSPWDRGQYEQYF. The CDR3 bases are TGTGCCAGCTCACCGTGGGACAGGGGGCAATACGAGCAGTACTTC.

This clonotype has a handful of counts. The rearrangement links TRBV25-1 to TRBJ1-4; D is unclear. The germline V and J ends were trimmed by 1 base and 5 bases, with 8 bases remaining between them. Germline assignment: CDR1 MGHDK and CDR2 SYGVNS. CDR3 size: 14 residues. The CDR3 loop reads CASSESGSNEKLFF. DNA of the CDR3: TGTGCCAGCAGTGAATCGGGCAGCAATGAAAAACTGTTTTTT. The full variable domain, in which reference TRBV25-1 and TRBJ1-4 provide the parts outside the CDR3, is EADIYQTPRYLVIGTGKKITLECSQTMGHDKMYWYQQDPGMELHLIHYSYGVNSTEKGDLSSESTVSRIRTEHFPLTLESARPSHTSQYLCASSESGSNEKLFFGSGTQLSVL.

V is TRBV12-3 or TRBV12-4 and J is TRBJ2-2; possible D gene TRBD1, 5 bases. The length of the CDR3 is 13 residues. Trimming left V 5 bases short and J 6 bases short, with 10 bases between. For the CDR3, the DNA is TGTGCCAGCAGTACCAGGGTAGCCGGGGAGCTGTTTTTT. This codes for CASSTRVAGELFF.

This clonotype was seen a handful of times. This chain uses TRBV5-1 with TRBJ2-5; D might be TRBD1 (6 bases). In germline, CDR1 is SGHRS, CDR2 YFSETQ. Trimming shortened V by 7 bases and J by 2 bases, and 15 bases separated the two germline ends. The CDR3 is 14 amino acids. This chain's CDR3 is CASRGQPSQETQYF. CDR3 sequence (DNA): TGCGCCAGCCGTGGACAGCCATCTCAAGAGACCCAGTACTTC. Filled out from reference TRBV5-1 and TRBJ2-5, the complete variable domain reads KAGVTQTPRYLIKTRGQQVTLSCSPISGHRSVSWYQQTPGQGLQFLFEYFSETQRNKGNFPGRFSGRQFSNSRSEMNVSTLELGDSALYLCASRGQPSQETQYFGPGTRLLVL.

V and J are TRBV3-1 and TRBJ2-3; D is unclear. Germline loops: CDR1 LGHDT, CDR2 YNNKEL (reference sequence). This CDR3 comprises 14 residues. V lost 3 bases and J lost 6, with 13 bases in between. The CDR3 coding sequence is TGTGCCAGCAGCCACACAGACGCCGTGGATACGCAGTATTTT. Protein: CASSHTDAVDTQYF.

The chain carries TRBV4-2 and TRBJ1-6, with unresolved D. The CDR3 runs 15 residues. CDR1 is LGHNA, CDR2 YNFKEQ, per germline. With 0 bases removed from V and 7 bases from J, the gap between germline ends came to 10 bases. DNA for the CDR3: TGTGCCAGCAGCCAAGAAGGAGGAAGAAATTCACCCCTCCACTTT. Its translation is CASSQEGGRNSPLHF.

The chain links TRBV5-1 to TRBJ2-4; D gene unclear. The CDR3 consists of 13 residues. Germline V gives CDR1 SGHRS, CDR2 YFSETQ. V was cut by 0 bases and J by 9 bases, with 10 bases left in between. The CDR3 protein is CASSLAPQSIQYF. CDR3 nucleotides: TGCGCCAGCAGCTTGGCTCCCCAGAGCATTCAGTACTTC. Variable domain in full (rest from reference TRBV5-1 and TRBJ2-4): KAGVTQTPRYLIKTRGQQVTLSCSPISGHRSVSWYQQTPGQGLQFLFEYFSETQRNKGNFPGRFSGRQFSNSRSEMNVSTLELGDSALYLCASSLAPQSIQYFGAGTRLSVL.

This clonotype occurred a few times. The chain employs TRBV18 and TRBJ2-7, with no clear D. Per the germline V gene, CDR1 is KGHSH and CDR2 is LQKENI. With 6 bases removed from V and 5 bases from J, the gap between germline ends came to 11 bases. The CDR3 spans 12 residues. CDR3 sequence (DNA): TGTGCCAGCTCCCCTGGGTCCAACGAGCAGTACGTC. Its translation is CASSPGSNEQYV.

This clonotype was detected ten times or more. The chain links TRBV7-2 to TRBJ2-7; D possibly corresponds to TRBD2 (5 bases). Germline lookup yields CDR1 SGHTA and CDR2 FQGNSA. Trimming removed 5 bases at V and 0 bases at J, with 17 bases between. CDR3 length: 16 residues. The chain's CDR3 is CASSLLGLGVSYEQYF. The CDR3 nucleotides are TGTGCCAGCAGCCTCCTAGGACTTGGGGTCTCCTACGAGCAGTACTTC.

The rearrangement links TRBV7-2 to TRBJ1-2, with 8 bases fitting TRBD1. J gave up 5 bases and V 7 bases, and 9 bases lay outside the gene matches. The germline gives CDR1 SGHTA, CDR2 FQGNSA. The CDR3 totals 14 residues. CDR3 in DNA: TGTGCCAGCACGCTATGGACAGGGAATTATGGCTACACCTTC. This encodes CASTLWTGNYGYTF.

This clonotype was seen only a few times. The chain links TRBV7-2 to TRBJ2-1, with D perhaps assigned TRBD1 or TRBD2 (7 bases each). Germline-derived CDR1 and CDR2 are SGHTA and FQGNSA. This CDR3 region has 14 residues. Trimming took 5 bases from V and 7 from J, leaving 15 bases between them. CDR3: CASSPQGGRNEQFF. The CDR3 DNA is TGTGCCAGCAGCCCCCAGGGGGGGCGGAATGAGCAGTTCTTC.

The CDR3 spells CASSPDRGRAFF. CDR3 in DNA: TGTGCCAGCAGCCCTGACAGGGGAAGAGCTTTCTTT. This sequence joins TRBV7-6 and TRBJ1-1; 8 bases align to TRBD1. The germline V gene has CDR1 SGHVS and CDR2 FNYEAQ. This CDR3 contains 12 residues. Trimming cost V 5 bases and J 10 bases; bases outside gene matches: 6.

This clonotype was seen a few times. This rearrangement joins TRBV27 to TRBJ2-3, with D possibly being TRBD1 (5 bases). This CDR3 comprises 14 residues. In germline, CDR1 is MNHEY, CDR2 SMNVEV (reference sequence). The ends were cut back, 6 bases at V and 0 bases at J, with 10 bases in the middle. CDR3: CASSRTPSTDTQYF. The CDR3, as DNA: TGTGCCAGCAGCAGGACACCGAGCACAGATACGCAGTATTTT.

This clonotype was seen only a few times. The chain employs TRBV7-9 and TRBJ2-1; weak D call: TRBD2 (5 bases). Germline V CDR1 and CDR2: SEHNR, FQNEAQ (reference sequence). The V gene lost 7 bases and the J gene lost 9 bases, with 13 bases spanning the gap. The CDR3 loop spans 12 amino acids. CDR3 sequence: CASTQIEGEQFF. The DNA of the CDR3 is TGTGCCAGCACTCAAATCGAGGGTGAGCAGTTCTTC.

This clonotype was detected ten times or more. The V and J genes are TRBV4-3 and TRBJ2-2, with TRBD2 matching over 10 bases. With V trimmed by 0 bases and J by 0 bases, 7 bases remained unmatched. The CDR3 is made up of 19 amino acids. CDR1 and CDR2 from the germline V gene are LGHNA and YSLEER. CDR3 in DNA: TGCGCCAGCAGCCAAGAGTACCTAGCGGGGGCCACGAACACCGGGGAGCTGTTTTTT. This sequence encodes CASSQEYLAGATNTGELFF.

The genes are TRBV6-5 and TRBJ1-3, with no clear D. The germline gives CDR1 MNHEY, CDR2 SVGAGI. Trimming removed 10 bases at V and 7 bases at J, with 11 bases between. This CDR3 contains 11 residues. The CDR3 reads CATARGNTIYF. CDR3 bases: TGTGCCACCGCACGCGGGAACACCATATATTTT.

This clonotype was observed at least ten times. The CDR3 coding sequence is TGTGCCAGCTCACCGGACGGACGAATCACAGATACGCAGTATTTT. It is translated as CASSPDGRITDTQYF. The chain couples TRBV18 to TRBJ2-3, with D unclear. V was shortened by 3 bases and J by 2 bases, with 12 bases between the two germline ends. The CDR3 covers 15 residues. Germline values: CDR1 KGHSH, CDR2 LQKENI.

This clonotype has only a few counts. The genes are TRBV7-9 and TRBJ2-3; D possibly corresponds to TRBD1 (5 bases). The CDR3 is 14 amino acids. Germline CDR1 reads SEHNR; CDR2 reads FQNEAQ (reference sequence). The ends were cut back, 7 bases at V and 2 bases at J, with 13 bases in the middle. The CDR3 coding sequence is TGTGCCAGCACCCCTGACAGAAACACAGATACGCAGTATTTT. The encoded protein is CASTPDRNTDTQYF.